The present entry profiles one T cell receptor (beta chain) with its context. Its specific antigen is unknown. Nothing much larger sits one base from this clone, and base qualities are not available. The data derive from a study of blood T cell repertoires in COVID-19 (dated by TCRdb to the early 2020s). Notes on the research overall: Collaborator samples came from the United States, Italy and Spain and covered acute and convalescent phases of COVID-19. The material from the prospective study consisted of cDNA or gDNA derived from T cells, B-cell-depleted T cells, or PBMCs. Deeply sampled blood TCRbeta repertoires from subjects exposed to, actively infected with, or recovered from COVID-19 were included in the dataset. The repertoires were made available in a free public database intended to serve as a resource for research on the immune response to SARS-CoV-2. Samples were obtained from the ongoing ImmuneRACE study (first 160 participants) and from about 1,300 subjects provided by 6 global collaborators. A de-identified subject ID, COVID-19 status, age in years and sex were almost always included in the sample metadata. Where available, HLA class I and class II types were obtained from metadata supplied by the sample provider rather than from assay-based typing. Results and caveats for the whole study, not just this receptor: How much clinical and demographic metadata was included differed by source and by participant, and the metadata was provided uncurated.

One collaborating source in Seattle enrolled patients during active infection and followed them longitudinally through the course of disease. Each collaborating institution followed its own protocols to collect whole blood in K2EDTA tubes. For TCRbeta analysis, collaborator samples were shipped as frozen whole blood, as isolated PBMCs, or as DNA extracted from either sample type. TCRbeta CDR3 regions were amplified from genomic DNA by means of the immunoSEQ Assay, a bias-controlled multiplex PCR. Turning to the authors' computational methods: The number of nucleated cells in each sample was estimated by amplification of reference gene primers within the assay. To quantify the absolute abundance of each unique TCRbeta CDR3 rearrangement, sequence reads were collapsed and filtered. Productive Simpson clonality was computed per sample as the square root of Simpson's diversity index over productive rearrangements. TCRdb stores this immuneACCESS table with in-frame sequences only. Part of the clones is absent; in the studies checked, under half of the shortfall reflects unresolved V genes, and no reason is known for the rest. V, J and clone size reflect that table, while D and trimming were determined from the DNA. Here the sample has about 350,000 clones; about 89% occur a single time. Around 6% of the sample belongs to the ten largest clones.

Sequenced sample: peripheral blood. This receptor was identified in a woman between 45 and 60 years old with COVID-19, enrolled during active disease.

DNA sequence: TGTGCCAGCAGCCACGGAACAGGGGAATCGGGCCCAACTAATGAAAAACTGTTTTTT. Translated, this is CASSHGTGESGPTNEKLFF. The receptor chain draws on TRBV4-2 and TRBJ1-4, and 7 bases in between align with TRBD1. For this chain, trimming is 3 bases at the V end and 0 bases at the J end, and the number of junction bases without a gene match is 13. Including the terminal cysteine and phenylalanine, the CDR3 comprises 19 residues. Left in the record is the CDR3 DNA by itself, 57 bases read in frame from the first base. CDR1 and CDR2, per the germline V gene, are LGHNA and YNFKEQ.